This T cell receptor (beta chain) was documented in a study of CD8+ T cells in alopecia areata. Extracted RNA was reverse transcribed into cDNA, the sequencing template. Sequencing was performed with immunoSEQ multiplex PCR; in TCRdb, only in-frame clones are kept and a portion is missing. The profile shows 130,000 to 150,000 clones, 45% to 60% of them singletons. T lymphocytes (CD4+ and CD8+) were sorted from PBMCs. Trimming took off 4 bases at V and 1 base at J, with 10 bases between the two ends. Germline assignment: CDR1 KGHSH and CDR2 LQKENI. This CDR3 contains 14 residues. The sequencing input was CD4+ T cells sorted from blood. This rearrangement joins TRBV18 to TRBJ1-2; maybe TRBD1 (6 bases). This TCR was sampled from a human donor with alopecia areata. CDR3 region: CASSRQEVNYGYTF. The CDR3 DNA is TGTGCCAGCTCACGACAGGAAGTTAACTATGGCTACACCTTC.